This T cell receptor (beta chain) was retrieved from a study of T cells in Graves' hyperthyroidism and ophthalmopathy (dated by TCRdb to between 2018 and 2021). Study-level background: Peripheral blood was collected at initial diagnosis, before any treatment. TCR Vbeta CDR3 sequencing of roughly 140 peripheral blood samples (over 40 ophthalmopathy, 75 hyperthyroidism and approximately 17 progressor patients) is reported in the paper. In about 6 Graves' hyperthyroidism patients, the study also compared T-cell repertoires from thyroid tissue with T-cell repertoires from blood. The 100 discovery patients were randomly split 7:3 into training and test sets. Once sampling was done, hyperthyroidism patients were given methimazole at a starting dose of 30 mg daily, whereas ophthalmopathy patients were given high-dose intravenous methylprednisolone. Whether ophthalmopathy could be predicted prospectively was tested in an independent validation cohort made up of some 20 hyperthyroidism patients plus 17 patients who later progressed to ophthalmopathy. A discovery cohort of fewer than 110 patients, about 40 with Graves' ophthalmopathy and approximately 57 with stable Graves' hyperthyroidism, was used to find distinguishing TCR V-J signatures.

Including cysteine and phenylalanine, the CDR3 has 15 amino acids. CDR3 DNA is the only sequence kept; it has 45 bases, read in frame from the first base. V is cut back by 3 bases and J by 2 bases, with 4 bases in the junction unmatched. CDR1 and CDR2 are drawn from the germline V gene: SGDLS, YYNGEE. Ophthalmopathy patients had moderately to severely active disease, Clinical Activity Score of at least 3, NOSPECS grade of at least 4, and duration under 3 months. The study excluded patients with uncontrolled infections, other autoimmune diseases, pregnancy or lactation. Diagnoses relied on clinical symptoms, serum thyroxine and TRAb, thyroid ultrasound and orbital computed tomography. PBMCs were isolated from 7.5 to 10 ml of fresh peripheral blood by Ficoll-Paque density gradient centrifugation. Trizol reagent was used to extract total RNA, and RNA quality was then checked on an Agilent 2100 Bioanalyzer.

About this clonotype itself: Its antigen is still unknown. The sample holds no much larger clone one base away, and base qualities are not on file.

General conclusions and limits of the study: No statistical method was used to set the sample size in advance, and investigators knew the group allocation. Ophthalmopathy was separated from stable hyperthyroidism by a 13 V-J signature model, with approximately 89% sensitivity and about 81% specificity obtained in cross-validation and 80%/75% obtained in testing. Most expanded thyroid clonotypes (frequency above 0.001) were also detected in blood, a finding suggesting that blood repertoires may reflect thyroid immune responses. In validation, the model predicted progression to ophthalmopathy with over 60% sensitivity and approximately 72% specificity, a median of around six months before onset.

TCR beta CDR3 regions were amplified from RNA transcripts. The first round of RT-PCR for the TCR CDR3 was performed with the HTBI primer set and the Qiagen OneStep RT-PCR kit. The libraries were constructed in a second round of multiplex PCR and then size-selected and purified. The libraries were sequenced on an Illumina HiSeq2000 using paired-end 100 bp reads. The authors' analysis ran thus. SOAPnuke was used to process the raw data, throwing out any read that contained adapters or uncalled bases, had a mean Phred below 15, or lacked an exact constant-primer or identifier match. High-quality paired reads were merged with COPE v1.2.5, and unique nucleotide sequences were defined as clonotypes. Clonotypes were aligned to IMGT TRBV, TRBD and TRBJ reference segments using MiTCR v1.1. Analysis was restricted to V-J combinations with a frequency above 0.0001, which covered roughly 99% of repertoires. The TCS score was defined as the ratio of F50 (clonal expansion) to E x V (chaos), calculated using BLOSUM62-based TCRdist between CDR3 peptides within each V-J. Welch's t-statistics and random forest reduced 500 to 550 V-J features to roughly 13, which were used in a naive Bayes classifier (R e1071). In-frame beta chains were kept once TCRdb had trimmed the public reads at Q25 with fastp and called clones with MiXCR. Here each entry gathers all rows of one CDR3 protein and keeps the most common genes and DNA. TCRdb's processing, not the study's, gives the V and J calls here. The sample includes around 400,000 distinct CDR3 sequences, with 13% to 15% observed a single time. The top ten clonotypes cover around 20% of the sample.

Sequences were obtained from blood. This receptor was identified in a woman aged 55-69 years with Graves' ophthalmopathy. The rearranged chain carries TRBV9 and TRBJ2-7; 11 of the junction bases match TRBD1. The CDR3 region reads CASSGGQGATYEQYF. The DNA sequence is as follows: TGTGCCAGCAGCGGCGGACAGGGGGCCACCTACGAGCAGTACTTC.